This T cell receptor beta chain was sequenced in a study of T-cell reconstitution after alpha-beta-depleted transplantation in children. Whole-study results and caveats: As was reported, about two months after transplant, alpha-beta T cells came from several hundred expanded graft clones. Where some patients showed high TCRbeta diversity at day 60, it came from recipient T cells and thymic progenitors that had survived. It was newly produced T cells that mostly accounted for T-cell counts and diversity one year after transplant.

Unique molecular identifiers were incorporated into the prepared TCRbeta library. MiXCR, run by TCRdb on the PCR reads, gives a single entry per CDR3 protein. Here the sample spans about 1,000,000 distinct CDR3 sequences, 25% to 35% being singletons. V was pared by 0 bases and J by 5 bases, with 7 bases between. The CDR3 totals 13 residues. The germline gives CDR1 DFQATT, CDR2 SNEGSKA (reference sequence). This clonotype was counted between two and nine times. What it binds is unknown. This sample comprised PBMCs, mostly from graft donor cells, obtained 360 days after TCRalphabeta/CD19-depleted stem cell transplant. The rearrangement joins TRBV20-1 to TRBJ2-2; D gene ambiguous. The TCR comes from a boy younger than two who had a stem cell transplant for SCID, so the T cells may come from the graft donor. The CDR3 DNA reads TGCAGTGCTAGAGAACGAGCGACCGGGGAGCTGTTTTTT. Its protein is CSARERATGELFF.